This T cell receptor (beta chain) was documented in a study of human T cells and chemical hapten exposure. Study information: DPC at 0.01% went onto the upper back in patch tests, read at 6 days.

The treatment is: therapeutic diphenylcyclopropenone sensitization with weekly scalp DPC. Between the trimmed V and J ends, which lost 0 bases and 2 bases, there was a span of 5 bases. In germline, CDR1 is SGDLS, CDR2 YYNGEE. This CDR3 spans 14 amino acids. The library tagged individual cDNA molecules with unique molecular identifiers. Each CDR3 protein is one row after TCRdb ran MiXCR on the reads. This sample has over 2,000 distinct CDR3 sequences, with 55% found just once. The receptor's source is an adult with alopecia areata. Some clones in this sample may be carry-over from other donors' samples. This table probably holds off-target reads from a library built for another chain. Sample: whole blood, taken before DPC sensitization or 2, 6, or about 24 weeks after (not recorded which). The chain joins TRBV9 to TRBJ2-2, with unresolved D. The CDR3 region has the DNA TGTGCCAGCAGCGTAGACCCTAACACCGGGGAGCTGTTTTTT. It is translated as CASSVDPNTGELFF.